These 8 T cell receptor beta chains share one sample of origin, sequenced in a study of blood T cell repertoires in COVID-19. Here immunoSEQ multiplex PCR was the method, and the copy in TCRdb shows in-frame clones only, minus some. The table lists fewer than 450,000 clones, more than 70% of them singletons. The specimen was peripheral blood. Receptors were obtained from a woman in her seventies with COVID-19, enrolled during active disease.

The chain has TRBV21-1 and TRBJ1-3; the table's D gene call, TRBD1, was not cross checked with the DNA. TRBV21-1 counts as a pseudogene. The CDR3 is 16 amino acids. CDR3 loop: CASSTKERQGGNTIYF. The CDR3 region has the DNA TGTGCCAGCAGCACAAAGGAGAGACAGGGAGGAAACACCATATATTTT.

The rearrangement links TRBV5-1 to TRBJ2-1; 11 bases match TRBD2. V was pared by 4 bases and J by 7 bases, with 7 bases of the junction left unmatched. Germline V gene data show CDR1 as SGHRS and CDR2 as YFSETQ. CDR3 length: 15 residues. In nucleotides, the CDR3 is TGCGCCAGCAGCATTAGCGGGGGGGCCGGGAATGAGCAGTTCTTC. This translates into CASSISGGAGNEQFF.

The chain links TRBV2 to TRBJ1-4; tentative D call: TRBD1 (6 bases). Per the germline V gene, CDR1 is SNHLY and CDR2 is FYNNEI. The CDR3 contains 15 residues. The V gene lost 5 bases and the J gene lost 5 bases, with 15 bases spanning the gap. In DNA, the CDR3 is TGTGCCAGCAGTCGAGAAGGACAGACGAATGAAAAACTGTTTTTT. Translating gives CASSREGQTNEKLFF.

This chain connects TRBV3-1 (or the pseudogene TRBV3-2) to TRBJ1-6; TRBD1 matches at 7 bases. V gave up 8 bases and J gave up 6 bases; unmatched junction bases: 7. The CDR3 length is 14 residues. The V gene's germline CDR1 is LGHDT and CDR2 YNNKEL (reference sequence). DNA of the CDR3: TGTGCCAGCGAATCGACAGGGTCTAATTCACCCCTCCACTTT. Amino acids: CASESTGSNSPLHF.

V and J are TRBV30 and TRBJ2-7; maybe TRBD1 (6 bases). Between the trimmed V and J ends, which lost 2 bases and 6 bases, there was a span of 14 bases. This CDR3 is 13 amino acids long. Germline-derived CDR1 and CDR2 are GTSNPN and SVGIG (reference sequence). CDR3 nucleotides: TGTGCCTGGAGTATCACAGGGTTTAGCGAGCAGTACTTC. Translation: CAWSITGFSEQYF.

This chain connects TRBV6-5 to TRBJ2-2; no definite D call. The CDR3 consists of 14 residues. Trimming stripped 4 bases from V and 0 bases from J, with 6 bases between. CDR1 and CDR2 from the germline V gene are MNHEY and SVGAGI. The CDR3 spells CASSFTPNTGELFF. The CDR3 nucleotides read TGTGCCAGCAGTTTCACACCGAACACCGGGGAGCTGTTTTTT.

J is TRBJ1-5 and V is TRBV19; perhaps TRBD1 as D (5 bases). Trimming took off 8 bases at V and 3 bases at J, with 11 bases between the two ends. This CDR3 has 13 residues. Germline V CDR1 and CDR2: LNHDA, SQIVND (reference sequence). The CDR3 DNA sequence: TGTGCCAGTGGGCGACAGTTCAATCAGCCCCAGCATTTT. Translation gives CASGRQFNQPQHF.

The chain combines TRBV19 with TRBJ1-4; TRBD1 matches at 7 bases. The CDR3 extends over 14 amino acids. The V and J ends lost 9 bases and 5 bases, in that order; junction bases with no gene match: 9. The V gene's germline CDR1 is LNHDA and CDR2 SQIVND (reference sequence). The CDR3 region has the DNA TGTGCCAGCGAAGACAGGGATCGAAATGAAAAACTGTTTTTT. Protein: CASEDRDRNEKLFF.